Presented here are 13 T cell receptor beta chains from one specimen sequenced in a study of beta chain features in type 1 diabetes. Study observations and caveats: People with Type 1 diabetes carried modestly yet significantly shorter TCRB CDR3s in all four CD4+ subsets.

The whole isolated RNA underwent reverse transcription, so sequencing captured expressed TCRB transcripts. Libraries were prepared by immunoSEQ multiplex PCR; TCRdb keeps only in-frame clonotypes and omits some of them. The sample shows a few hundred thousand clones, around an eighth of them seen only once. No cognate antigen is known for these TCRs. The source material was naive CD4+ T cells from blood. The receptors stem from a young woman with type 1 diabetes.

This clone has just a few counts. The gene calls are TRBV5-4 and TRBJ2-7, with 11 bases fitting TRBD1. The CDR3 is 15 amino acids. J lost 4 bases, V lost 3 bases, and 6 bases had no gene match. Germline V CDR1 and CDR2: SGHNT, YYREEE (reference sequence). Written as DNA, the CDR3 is TGTGCCAGCAGCTCGCCCGGGACAGGGGGGTACGAGCAGTACTTC. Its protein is CASSSPGTGGYEQYF.

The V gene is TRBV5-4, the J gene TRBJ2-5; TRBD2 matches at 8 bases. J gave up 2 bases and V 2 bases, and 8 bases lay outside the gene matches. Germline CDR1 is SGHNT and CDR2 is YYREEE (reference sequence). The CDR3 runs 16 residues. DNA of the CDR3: TGTGCCAGCAGCTTTGGCCTAGCGGGTTTACAAGAGACCCAGTACTTC. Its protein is CASSFGLAGLQETQYF.

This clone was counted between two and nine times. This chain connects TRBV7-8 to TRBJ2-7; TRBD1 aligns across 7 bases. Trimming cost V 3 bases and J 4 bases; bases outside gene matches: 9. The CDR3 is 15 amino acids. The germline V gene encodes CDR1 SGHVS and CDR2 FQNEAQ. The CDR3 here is CASSFETGWGYEQYF. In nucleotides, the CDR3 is TGTGCCAGCAGCTTTGAGACAGGGTGGGGGTACGAGCAGTACTTC.

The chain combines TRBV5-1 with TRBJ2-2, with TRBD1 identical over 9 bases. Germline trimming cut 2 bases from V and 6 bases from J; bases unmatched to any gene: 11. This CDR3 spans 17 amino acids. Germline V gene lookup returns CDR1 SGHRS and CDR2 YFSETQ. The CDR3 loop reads CASSFGTGWKEPGELFF. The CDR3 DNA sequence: TGCGCCAGCAGCTTCGGGACAGGGTGGAAAGAGCCCGGGGAGCTGTTTTTT.

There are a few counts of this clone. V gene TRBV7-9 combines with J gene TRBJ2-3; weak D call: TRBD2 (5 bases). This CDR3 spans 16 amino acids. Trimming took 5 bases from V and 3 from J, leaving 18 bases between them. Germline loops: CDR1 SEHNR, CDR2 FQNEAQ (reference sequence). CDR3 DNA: TGTGCCAGCAGCCCGGTGGGCGGGCCCCGGACAGATACGCAGTATTTT. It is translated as CASSPVGGPRTDTQYF. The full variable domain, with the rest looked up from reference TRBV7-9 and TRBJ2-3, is DTGVSQNPRHKITKRGQNVTFRCDPISEHNRLYWYRQTLGQGPEFLTYFQNEAQLEKSRLLSDRFSAERPKGSFSTLEIQRTEQGDSAMYLCASSPVGGPRTDTQYFGPGTRLTVL.

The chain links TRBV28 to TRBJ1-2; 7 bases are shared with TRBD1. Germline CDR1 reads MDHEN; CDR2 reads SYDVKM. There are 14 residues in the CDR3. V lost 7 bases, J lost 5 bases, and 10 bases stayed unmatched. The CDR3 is CASTPGGILYGYTF. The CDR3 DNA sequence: TGTGCCAGCACTCCAGGGGGGATCCTTTATGGCTACACCTTC.

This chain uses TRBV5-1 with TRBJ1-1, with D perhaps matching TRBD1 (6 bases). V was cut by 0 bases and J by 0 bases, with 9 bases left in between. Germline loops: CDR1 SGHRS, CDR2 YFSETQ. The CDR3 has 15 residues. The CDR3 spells CASSLERTVNTEAFF. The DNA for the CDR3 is TGCGCCAGCAGCTTGGAGAGGACAGTGAACACTGAAGCTTTCTTT.

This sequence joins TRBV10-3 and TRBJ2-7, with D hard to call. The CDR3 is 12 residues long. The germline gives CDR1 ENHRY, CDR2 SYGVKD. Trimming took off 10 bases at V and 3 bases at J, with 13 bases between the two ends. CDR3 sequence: CATTANGYEQYF. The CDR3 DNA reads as TGTGCCACCACTGCGAACGGCTACGAGCAGTACTTC.

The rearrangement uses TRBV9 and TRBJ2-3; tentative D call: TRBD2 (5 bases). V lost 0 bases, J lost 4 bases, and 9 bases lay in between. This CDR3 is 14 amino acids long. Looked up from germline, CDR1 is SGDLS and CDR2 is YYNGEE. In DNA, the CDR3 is TGTGCCAGCAGCGTAGACCCCGGGGCAGATACGCAGTATTTT. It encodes CASSVDPGADTQYF.

The chain's CDR3 is CASSLVPTSGQQFF. CDR3 nucleotide sequence: TGTGCCAGCAGCTTAGTCCCTACAAGCGGACAGCAGTTCTTC. The chain links TRBV11-3 to TRBJ2-1, with D perhaps matching TRBD2 (5 bases). The CDR3 has 14 amino acids. Looked up from germline, CDR1 is SGHNT and CDR2 is YENEEA. V lost 1 base and J 11 bases, leaving 15 bases between the germline ends.

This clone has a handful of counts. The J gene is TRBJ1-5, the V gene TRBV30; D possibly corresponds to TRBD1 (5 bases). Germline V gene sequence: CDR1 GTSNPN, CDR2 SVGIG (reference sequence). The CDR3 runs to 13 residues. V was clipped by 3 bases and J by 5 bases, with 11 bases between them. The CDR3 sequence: CAWSIGVDQPQHF. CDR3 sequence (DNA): TGTGCCTGGAGCATAGGGGTTGATCAGCCCCAGCATTTT.

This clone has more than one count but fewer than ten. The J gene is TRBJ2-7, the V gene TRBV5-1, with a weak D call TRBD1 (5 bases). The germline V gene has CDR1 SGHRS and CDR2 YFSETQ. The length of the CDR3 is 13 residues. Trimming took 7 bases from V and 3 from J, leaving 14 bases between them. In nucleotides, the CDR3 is TGCGCCAGCCAGACAGAAGGAATCTACGAGCAGTACTTC. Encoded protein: CASQTEGIYEQYF.

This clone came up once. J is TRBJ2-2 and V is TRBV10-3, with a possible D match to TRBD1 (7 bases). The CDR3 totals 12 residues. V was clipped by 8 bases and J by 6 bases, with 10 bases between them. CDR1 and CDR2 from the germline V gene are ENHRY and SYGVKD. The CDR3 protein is CAIGGTAGELFF. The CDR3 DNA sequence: TGTGCCATCGGCGGGACAGCCGGGGAGCTGTTTTTT.